Shown below are 23 T cell receptor beta chains from a single sample sequenced in a study of T cell repertoires in cytomegalovirus infection. TCRdb redid the calling of the reads with MiXCR, one entry per CDR3 protein. The table shows fewer than 350,000 distinct CDR3 sequences, with almost 30% occurring only once. These receptors lack a known antigen. This sample comprised cultured PBMCs, obtained from culture after CMV antigen stimulation. These receptors originate from a human donor in good health (CMV status not recorded). Some clones in this sample may be carry-over from other donors' samples.

The sample holds many counts of this clonotype. The gene calls are TRBV27 and TRBJ2-1, with D tentatively TRBD2 (5 bases). This CDR3 contains 16 residues. CDR1 and CDR2 (germline): MNHEY, SMNVEV (reference sequence). V dropped 5 bases and J dropped 8 bases, with 22 bases sitting between them. Here the CDR3 reads CASSLAPGLVVDEQFF. The CDR3 DNA reads as TGTGCCAGCAGTCTAGCTCCTGGGTTAGTCGTAGATGAGCAGTTCTTC.

CDR3 DNA sequence: TGTGCCAGCAGTTTAGGGGGACTTGAACAGCCCCAGCATTTT. Its protein is CASSLGGLEQPQHF. The chain combines TRBV12-3 or TRBV12-4 with TRBJ1-5, with a possible D match to TRBD1 (5 bases). V was shortened by 1 base and J by 7 bases, with 11 bases between the two germline ends. The CDR3 runs 14 residues.

This clonotype was recorded a few times. The J gene is TRBJ1-6, the V gene TRBV5-1; D call uncertain. Trimming took 4 bases from V and 4 from J, leaving 12 bases between them. This CDR3 is 15 amino acids long. The germline gives CDR1 SGHRS, CDR2 YFSETQ. The CDR3 loop is CASSTWTVYNSPLHF. CDR3 sequence (DNA): TGCGCCAGCAGCACTTGGACGGTTTATAATTCACCCCTCCACTTT.

V is TRBV19 and J is TRBJ1-1; 9 bases align to TRBD1. Germline V gene lookup returns CDR1 LNHDA and CDR2 SQIVND (reference sequence). The CDR3 covers 14 residues. Losses at the gene ends were 4 bases for V and 5 bases for J; bases not matched to a gene: 5. The CDR3 is CASSTDRGKTEAFF. As DNA, the CDR3 is TGTGCCAGTAGTACTGACAGGGGGAAAACTGAAGCTTTCTTT.

The V and J genes are TRBV5-1 and TRBJ2-5, with 13 bases fitting TRBD2. The CDR3 spans 17 residues. CDR1 is SGHRS, CDR2 YFSETQ, per germline. V was pared by 0 bases and J by 6 bases, with 8 bases of the junction left unmatched. The CDR3 here is CASSLALTSGRRKTQYF. Written as DNA, the CDR3 is TGCGCCAGCAGCTTGGCCCTGACTAGCGGGAGGCGAAAGACCCAGTACTTC.

This clonotype was seen more than once but under ten times. V is TRBV6-6 and J is TRBJ1-5; TRBD1 agrees at 9 bases. In germline, CDR1 is MNHNY, CDR2 SVGAGI (reference sequence). With 6 bases clipped from V and 6 bases from J, the junction kept 9 bases outside the gene matches. The CDR3 loop spans 15 amino acids. The CDR3 is CASSRSGTGIQPQHF. The CDR3 region has the DNA TGTGCCAGCAGCAGATCCGGGACAGGGATTCAGCCCCAGCATTTT.

This clonotype was seen repeatedly, ten times or more. The rearrangement joins TRBV7-9 to TRBJ1-3, with a possible D match to TRBD1 (6 bases). V lost 5 bases and J lost 0, with 20 bases in between. CDR3 length equals 18 residues. Germline lookup yields CDR1 SEHNR and CDR2 FQNEAQ (reference sequence). The CDR3 DNA reads TGTGCCAGCAGCCGCCAAGGGACACCATCCCGCTCTGGAAACACCATATATTTT. Translated, it gives CASSRQGTPSRSGNTIYF.

The chain joins TRBV24-1 to TRBJ2-3, with D possibly matching TRBD1 (6 bases). CDR3 length: 12 residues. Germline V gene sequence: CDR1 KGHDR, CDR2 SFDVKD. Trimming cost V 10 bases and J 2 bases, with 9 bases left between them. CDR3 amino acids: CATGQYTDTQYF. For the CDR3, the DNA is TGTGCCACAGGACAGTACACAGATACGCAGTATTTT.

This clonotype was counted between two and nine times. The chain joins TRBV27 to TRBJ2-7; D may be TRBD1 or TRBD2 (5 bases each). The CDR3 extends over 15 amino acids. The germline V gene encodes CDR1 MNHEY and CDR2 SMNVEV (reference sequence). V was clipped by 5 bases and J by 4 bases, with 18 bases between them. The CDR3 nucleotides are TGTGCCAGCAGTGTTAGGGGAGCGGCAACATACGAGCAGTACTTC. Protein: CASSVRGAATYEQYF.

This clonotype was seen only a few times. This chain joins TRBV7-6 and TRBJ2-7; D may be TRBD2 (6 bases). CDR1 SGHVS and CDR2 FNYEAQ come from the germline V gene. CDR3 size: 14 residues. V lost 5 bases and J 5 bases, leaving 16 bases between the germline ends. CDR3 in amino acids: CASSPGQGGDEQYF. The CDR3 nucleotides are TGTGCCAGCAGCCCAGGGCAGGGAGGCGACGAGCAGTACTTC.

The chain carries TRBV25-1 and TRBJ2-2; possibly TRBD2 for D (6 bases). The CDR3 is 15 amino acids. Germline V gene lookup returns CDR1 MGHDK and CDR2 SYGVNS. V lost 4 bases and J 7 bases, leaving 16 bases between the germline ends. The CDR3 loop is CASSATGEYSGELFF. Here the CDR3 DNA reads TGTGCCAGCAGTGCGACGGGGGAATACAGCGGGGAGCTGTTTTTT.

This clonotype came up once. The J gene is TRBJ2-1, the V gene TRBV20-1; D gene unclear. The germline V gene has CDR1 DFQATT and CDR2 SNEGSKA (reference sequence). The V and J ends lost 0 bases and 1 base respectively, with 13 bases between them. The CDR3 is made up of 16 amino acids. This CDR3 is CSARDMTGPSYNEQFF. The CDR3 nucleotides are TGCAGTGCTAGAGATATGACCGGCCCATCCTACAATGAGCAGTTCTTC.

This clonotype has at least ten counts. CDR3 in DNA: TGTGCCAGCAGTCCCGATTACCCCGGCGCGGGCCCGTCCGGAAAACTGTTTTTT. This translates into CASSPDYPGAGPSGKLFF. This rearrangement joins TRBV27 to TRBJ1-4; no definite D call. V lost 5 bases to trimming and J lost 10 bases, with 29 bases between them. Germline-derived CDR1 and CDR2 are MNHEY and SMNVEV (reference sequence). This CDR3 has 18 amino acids.

This clonotype showed up just a few times. The chain uses TRBV3-1 and TRBJ2-7; 8 bases agree with TRBD1. The V gene's germline CDR1 is LGHDT and CDR2 YNNKEL (reference sequence). The CDR3 extends over 14 amino acids. The trim removed 1 base at V and 6 bases at J, leaving 5 bases unmatched. CDR3 in amino acids: CASSQGQGTGEQYF. For the CDR3, the DNA is TGTGCCAGCAGCCAAGGACAGGGGACGGGCGAGCAGTACTTC.

The genes are TRBV5-1 and TRBJ2-1, with a tentative D call TRBD2 (6 bases). The germline CDR1 and CDR2 sequences are SGHRS and YFSETQ. This CDR3 region has 17 residues. V dropped 0 bases and J dropped 0 bases, with 13 bases sitting between them. The chain's CDR3 is CASSLGGAKNSYNEQFF. As DNA, the CDR3 is TGCGCCAGCAGCTTGGGCGGGGCCAAGAACTCCTACAATGAGCAGTTCTTC.

V gene TRBV2 combines with J gene TRBJ2-1; perhaps TRBD2 as D (6 bases). The germline gives CDR1 SNHLY, CDR2 FYNNEI. Trimming removed 7 bases at V and 0 bases at J, with 13 bases between. The CDR3 sequence is 15 residues long. The CDR3 loop is CASTVGGSSYNEQFF. The CDR3 DNA follows: TGTGCCAGCACTGTGGGGGGAAGCTCCTACAATGAGCAGTTCTTC.

As DNA, the CDR3 is TGTGCCAGCATTGATCCAGGAGGGCGTTGGGATGAGCAGTTCTTC. Translation gives CASIDPGGRWDEQFF. The chain combines TRBV6-1 with TRBJ2-1; perhaps TRBD2 as D (6 bases). V lost 7 bases to trimming and J lost 8 bases, with 21 bases between them. CDR1 and CDR2 (germline): MNHNS, SASEGT. The CDR3 length is 15 residues.

The chain carries TRBV27 and TRBJ2-2, with D possibly TRBD2 on 5 matching bases. The germline CDR1 and CDR2 sequences are MNHEY and SMNVEV (reference sequence). The V gene lost 5 bases and the J gene lost 3 bases, with 16 bases spanning the gap. The CDR3 is 16 amino acids. This CDR3 reads CASSPSAGEYTGELFF. The CDR3 DNA is TGTGCCAGCAGTCCCAGTGCCGGGGAATACACCGGGGAGCTGTTTTTT.

The sample holds many counts of this clonotype. The chain recombines TRBV7-8 with TRBJ1-3, with a possible D match to TRBD1 (5 bases). The germline V gene has CDR1 SGHVS and CDR2 FQNEAQ. Deletions cut 5 bases from V and 4 bases from J, with 24 bases between. There are 18 residues in the CDR3. The CDR3 coding sequence is TGTGCCAGCAGCCCACACCGCCTACTCAGGGTATCGGGAAACACCATATATTTT. Amino acids: CASSPHRLLRVSGNTIYF.

In this sample, this clonotype turned up a few times. This chain uses TRBV18 with TRBJ2-7; 9 nucleotides match TRBD1. V lost 3 bases to trimming and J lost 5 bases; unmatched junction nucleotides: 14. Germline V gene sequence: CDR1 KGHSH, CDR2 LQKENI. CDR3 length equals 17 residues. The CDR3 here is CASSPPGQGTLGHEQYF. Written as DNA, the CDR3 is TGTGCCAGCTCACCCCCGGGACAGGGTACTCTGGGGCACGAGCAGTACTTC.

This chain links TRBV7-9 with TRBJ2-2; 9 nucleotides align to TRBD2. The CDR3 spans 18 residues. V dropped 5 bases and J dropped 7; count of bases not matched to a gene: 17. The germline gives CDR1 SEHNR, CDR2 FQNEAQ (reference sequence). This CDR3 is CASSPGPGTSPRVGELFF. Here the CDR3 DNA reads TGTGCCAGCAGCCCAGGACCCGGGACTAGCCCCCGAGTCGGGGAGCTGTTTTTT.

This clonotype has more than one count but fewer than ten. The chain links TRBV10-3 to TRBJ1-1, with 7 bases aligning to TRBD1. CDR1 is ENHRY and CDR2 is SYGVKD in the germline V gene. There are 17 residues in the CDR3. Trimming cost V 0 bases and J 2 bases; bases outside gene matches: 9. CDR3: CAISESDRAGGNTEAFF. The CDR3 DNA follows: TGTGCCATCAGTGAGTCTGACAGGGCGGGAGGAAACACTGAAGCTTTCTTT.

V gene TRBV7-3 combines with J gene TRBJ2-1; possibly TRBD2 for D (5 bases). Germline CDR1 SGHTA, CDR2 FQGTGA. Deletions cut 2 bases from V and 4 bases from J, with 15 bases between. The CDR3 is 16 residues long. For the CDR3, the DNA is TGTGCCAGCAGCTTATCGGGATCCCAACGGTACAATGAGCAGTTCTTC. Its protein is CASSLSGSQRYNEQFF.